The text below deals with one TCR beta chain. Its target is unknown. The data belong to a study of monozygotic twins with inflammatory bowel disease. Study-level findings and limits: Comparison of concordant versus discordant twins revealed no difference in repertoire similarity, possibly due to limited power.

The CDR3 loop spans 14 amino acids. Per individual sample, eight separate reactions were used to make cDNA. UMIs that included a 6-nucleotide sample barcode were added by template switching, which took place during cDNA synthesis. Each CDR3 protein gets one entry in TCRdb, which reprocessed the 5' RACE reads and gives no DNA. The specimen's table records some 150,000 distinct CDR3 sequences. V is TRBV12-3 or TRBV12-4 and J is TRBJ1-6; TCRdb gives TRBD1 as the D gene, but with no DNA this cannot be confirmed. The receptor was derived from a human donor with ulcerative colitis or Crohn's disease, or a healthy co-twin of an affected twin (not recorded which). Material for sequencing was blood. CDR3 amino acids: CASRATGNGSPLHF.